These T cell receptor beta chains were read from a single sample in a study of cytomegalovirus exposure and HLA in healthy donors. Using immunoSEQ multiplex PCR, the repertoire was profiled, and TCRdb retains in-frame clones only, with some absent. Here the sample table reports about 60,000 clones. Material: PBMCs. The receptors derive from a boy aged 5 to 17 in good health and CMV-seronegative. Both conserved end residues are part of each CDR3. A D gene is named only where the DNA matches it firmly. A row's size may be missing; if present it is once, few, many or a size class.

d_call: -; clone_size: -; v_call: TRBV5-1; j_call: TRBJ2-7; cdr3_nt: TGCGCCAGCAGCTTAGAAGGCAGGGGCTCCTACGAGCAGTACTTC; cdr3_aa: CASSLEGRGSYEQYF
d_call: -; clone_size: -; v_call: TRBV6-6; j_call: TRBJ2-5; cdr3_nt: TGTGCCAGCAGTTACTACGGGGGTGGCGAGACCCAGTACTTC; cdr3_aa: CASSYYGGGETQYF
d_call: TRBD1; clone_size: -; v_call: TRBV27; j_call: TRBJ1-5; cdr3_nt: TGTGCCAGCAGTTTCCGGACAGGGGGTGGCGGGCAGCCCCAGCATTTT; cdr3_aa: CASSFRTGGGGQPQHF
d_call: -; clone_size: -; v_call: TRBV9; j_call: TRBJ2-7; cdr3_nt: TGTGCCAGCAGCGTAGATTCTTACGAGCAGTACTTC; cdr3_aa: CASSVDSYEQYF
d_call: TRBD1; clone_size: -; v_call: TRBV5-1; j_call: TRBJ2-7; cdr3_nt: TGCGCCAGCAGCCGGGACAGCCTCTCCTACGAGCAGTACTTC; cdr3_aa: CASSRDSLSYEQYF
d_call: TRBD2; clone_size: -; v_call: TRBV19; j_call: TRBJ2-3; cdr3_nt: TGTGCCAGTAGTATAGCAGCGGGGAGCACAGATACGCAGTATTTT; cdr3_aa: CASSIAAGSTDTQYF
d_call: -; clone_size: -; v_call: TRBV7-2; j_call: TRBJ2-3; cdr3_nt: TGTGCCAGCAGCTTAAGCCGGGTCCCTCTCGGCGATACGCAGTATTTT; cdr3_aa: CASSLSRVPLGDTQYF
d_call: TRBD2; clone_size: -; v_call: TRBV5-1; j_call: TRBJ2-1; cdr3_nt: TGCGCCAGCAGCCTGGGGGGGACTAGCACCAACAATGAGCAGTTCTTC; cdr3_aa: CASSLGGTSTNNEQFF
d_call: -; clone_size: -; v_call: TRBV30; j_call: TRBJ1-1; cdr3_nt: TGTGCCTGGAGTGTATCAGGGTGGAGCACTGAAGCTTTCTTT; cdr3_aa: CAWSVSGWSTEAFF
d_call: TRBD1; clone_size: -; v_call: TRBV2; j_call: TRBJ2-5; cdr3_nt: TGTGCCAGCACGACAGGGGTGGGGCAAGAGACCCAGTACTTC; cdr3_aa: CASTTGVGQETQYF
d_call: -; clone_size: -; v_call: TRBV27; j_call: TRBJ1-5; cdr3_nt: TGTGCCAGCAGTTTACAGATTCCGACAGGCAATCAGCCCCAGCATTTT; cdr3_aa: CASSLQIPTGNQPQHF
d_call: TRBD2; clone_size: -; v_call: TRBV9; j_call: TRBJ2-1; cdr3_nt: TGTGCCAGCAGCGTAGTGGGAGGGTCGGGGAATGAGCAGTTCTTC; cdr3_aa: CASSVVGGSGNEQFF
d_call: -; clone_size: -; v_call: TRBV11-3; j_call: TRBJ2-2; cdr3_nt: TGTGCCAGCAGCGAAATGGGGGGTACCGGGGAGCTGTTTTTT; cdr3_aa: CASSEMGGTGELFF
d_call: TRBD1; clone_size: -; v_call: TRBV5-1; j_call: TRBJ2-3; cdr3_nt: TGCGCCAGCAGTAAGACAGGGGACCCCTCGGATACGCAGTATTTT; cdr3_aa: CASSKTGDPSDTQYF
d_call: TRBD1; clone_size: -; v_call: TRBV18; j_call: TRBJ1-4; cdr3_nt: TGTGCCAGCTCACCAGGAGACAGGGCTAGGGAAAAACTGTTTTTT; cdr3_aa: CASSPGDRAREKLFF
d_call: -; clone_size: -; v_call: TRBV30; j_call: TRBJ1-2; cdr3_nt: TGTGCCTGGAGTGTGGCCTATGGCTACACCTTC; cdr3_aa: CAWSVAYGYTF
d_call: -; clone_size: -; v_call: TRBV29-1; j_call: TRBJ2-3; cdr3_nt: TGCAGCGTTAAGACTAACGGCCCCGATACGCAGTATTTT; cdr3_aa: CSVKTNGPDTQYF
d_call: -; clone_size: -; v_call: TRBV27; j_call: TRBJ1-1; cdr3_nt: TGTGCCAGCAGTGGAGTGGGCACTGAAGCTTTCTTT; cdr3_aa: CASSGVGTEAFF
d_call: -; clone_size: -; v_call: TRBV10-1; j_call: TRBJ2-7; cdr3_nt: TGCGCCAGCAGTGAGTCTACCCTAGCCGGCGAGCAGTACTTC; cdr3_aa: CASSESTLAGEQYF
d_call: TRBD1; clone_size: -; v_call: TRBV9; j_call: TRBJ2-3; cdr3_nt: TGTGCCAGCACCGCGATAGGGGGCCTCACAGATACGCAGTATTTT; cdr3_aa: CASTAIGGLTDTQYF
d_call: -; clone_size: -; v_call: TRBV6-5; j_call: TRBJ1-1; cdr3_nt: TGTGCCAGCTTTCCAAGGGAGGGAGGGTATACTGAAGCTTTCTTT; cdr3_aa: CASFPREGGYTEAFF
d_call: TRBD2; clone_size: -; v_call: TRBV7-3; j_call: TRBJ2-2; cdr3_nt: TGTGCCAGCAGCTTAACGGTCGCTAGCGGGAACACCGGGGAGCTGTTTTTT; cdr3_aa: CASSLTVASGNTGELFF
d_call: TRBD1; clone_size: -; v_call: TRBV5-1; j_call: TRBJ1-2; cdr3_nt: TGCGCCAGCAGCATGGGACAGGGGGAAGGCTACACCTTC; cdr3_aa: CASSMGQGEGYTF
d_call: TRBD1; clone_size: -; v_call: TRBV6-5; j_call: TRBJ1-1; cdr3_nt: TGTGCCAGCAGGACTACAGGGGTCGCTGAAGCTTTCTTT; cdr3_aa: CASRTTGVAEAFF
d_call: TRBD1; clone_size: -; v_call: TRBV7-6; j_call: TRBJ2-6; cdr3_nt: TGTGCCAGCAGCTTAGGACAGGGCCACTCTGGGGCCAACGTCCTGACTTTC; cdr3_aa: CASSLGQGHSGANVLTF
d_call: -; clone_size: -; v_call: TRBV7-9; j_call: TRBJ2-7; cdr3_nt: TGTGCCAGCAGCTTCAGAGGAGGAAGCTCCTACGAGCAGTACTTC; cdr3_aa: CASSFRGGSSYEQYF
d_call: TRBD1; clone_size: -; v_call: TRBV6-1; j_call: TRBJ1-4; cdr3_nt: TGTGCCAGCAGTGAACAGAGGGGGCGAGCAACTAATGAAAAACTGTTTTTT; cdr3_aa: CASSEQRGRATNEKLFF
d_call: -; clone_size: -; v_call: TRBV29-1; j_call: TRBJ2-1; cdr3_nt: TGCAGCGTTCCTGGGCCTTACAATGAGCAGTTCTTC; cdr3_aa: CSVPGPYNEQFF
d_call: TRBD1; clone_size: -; v_call: TRBV19; j_call: TRBJ1-1; cdr3_nt: TGTGCCAGTAGGCAACTCGCCCTCAGGACAGGGAACACTGAAGCTTTCTTT; cdr3_aa: CASRQLALRTGNTEAFF
d_call: TRBD1; clone_size: -; v_call: TRBV5-1; j_call: TRBJ1-4; cdr3_nt: TGCGCCAGCAGCTTGGCGCCACAGGGGGCGGGTAATGAAAAACTGTTTTTT; cdr3_aa: CASSLAPQGAGNEKLFF
d_call: TRBD2; clone_size: -; v_call: TRBV19; j_call: TRBJ2-7; cdr3_nt: TGTGCCAGTAGTATGACTAGCAGCTACGAGCAGTACTTC; cdr3_aa: CASSMTSSYEQYF
d_call: -; clone_size: -; v_call: TRBV7-9; j_call: TRBJ1-1; cdr3_nt: TGTGCCAGCAGCTCGGTGGCGGCCGAAGCTTTCTTT; cdr3_aa: CASSSVAAEAFF
d_call: TRBD1; clone_size: medium-sized; v_call: TRBV28; j_call: TRBJ2-7; cdr3_nt: TGTGCCAGCAGTTTGTCGACAGGGGGCTACGAGCAGTACTTC; cdr3_aa: CASSLSTGGYEQYF
d_call: -; clone_size: -; v_call: TRBV7-9; j_call: TRBJ2-3; cdr3_nt: TGTGCCAGCAGCAGGAGGGACACAGATACGCAGTATTTT; cdr3_aa: CASSRRDTDTQYF
d_call: TRBD1; clone_size: -; v_call: TRBV9; j_call: TRBJ1-3; cdr3_nt: TGTGCCAGCAGCCCGAGGGACAGACTGAGAAACACCATATATTTT; cdr3_aa: CASSPRDRLRNTIYF
d_call: TRBD1; clone_size: -; v_call: TRBV6-5; j_call: TRBJ2-2; cdr3_nt: TGTGCCAGCGGACAGGGTCGCACCGGGGAGCTGTTTTTT; cdr3_aa: CASGQGRTGELFF
d_call: -; clone_size: -; v_call: TRBV7-2; j_call: TRBJ2-2; cdr3_nt: TGTGCCAGCAGCTTAGGTCCCCATAGAGGCACCGGGGAGCTGTTTTTT; cdr3_aa: CASSLGPHRGTGELFF
d_call: -; clone_size: -; v_call: TRBV7-9; j_call: TRBJ2-2; cdr3_nt: TGTGCCAGCAGCTTAGGAAAGGGAGTGAACACCGGGGAGCCGTTTTTT; cdr3_aa: CASSLGKGVNTGEPFF
d_call: TRBD1; clone_size: -; v_call: TRBV27; j_call: TRBJ1-5; cdr3_nt: TGTGCCAGCAGTTCTACCGGGACAGCGTATCAGCCCCAGCATTTT; cdr3_aa: CASSSTGTAYQPQHF
d_call: -; clone_size: -; v_call: TRBV5-1; j_call: TRBJ1-1; cdr3_nt: TGCGCCAGCAGTGGGGCGGAAAGAAGGGGCACTGAAGCTTTCTTT; cdr3_aa: CASSGAERRGTEAFF
d_call: -; clone_size: -; v_call: TRBV15; j_call: TRBJ2-7; cdr3_nt: TGTGCCACCGGTCTGGGACATTACGAGCAGTACTTC; cdr3_aa: CATGLGHYEQYF
d_call: -; clone_size: -; v_call: TRBV5-4; j_call: TRBJ1-4; cdr3_nt: TGTGCCAGCAGCTTAGACAGAAGAACTAATGAAAAACTGTTTTTT; cdr3_aa: CASSLDRRTNEKLFF
d_call: -; clone_size: -; v_call: TRBV2; j_call: TRBJ1-4; cdr3_nt: TGTGCCAGCCTGAGGAAACCTCGAGGGGGAAAACTGTTTTTT; cdr3_aa: CASLRKPRGGKLFF
d_call: TRBD2; clone_size: -; v_call: TRBV19; j_call: TRBJ2-5; cdr3_nt: TGTGCCAGTAGTCGGACTAGCCCCCAAGAGACCCAGTACTTC; cdr3_aa: CASSRTSPQETQYF
d_call: -; clone_size: -; v_call: TRBV5-4; j_call: TRBJ2-1; cdr3_nt: TGTGCCAGCGGGAGGTCGACTAGCTCCTACAATGAGCAGTTCTTC; cdr3_aa: CASGRSTSSYNEQFF
d_call: -; clone_size: -; v_call: TRBV9; j_call: TRBJ1-1; cdr3_nt: TGTGCCAGCAGCGTAGAGGCCAGGGGCGTTTTGAACACTGAAGCTTTCTTT; cdr3_aa: CASSVEARGVLNTEAFF
d_call: TRBD2; clone_size: -; v_call: TRBV30; j_call: TRBJ2-5; cdr3_nt: TGTGCCTGGGAAGGGACTAGCGGGCGACTGGGGAAGACCCAGTACTTC; cdr3_aa: CAWEGTSGRLGKTQYF
d_call: -; clone_size: -; v_call: TRBV19; j_call: TRBJ2-7; cdr3_nt: TGTGCCAGTAGTACCGATGGGATTCCGGGACTTGGCTACGAGCAGTACTTC; cdr3_aa: CASSTDGIPGLGYEQYF
d_call: -; clone_size: -; v_call: TRBV28; j_call: TRBJ1-1; cdr3_nt: TGTGCCAACAAGGGCGGGGGGACCTACACTGAAGCTTTCTTT; cdr3_aa: CANKGGGTYTEAFF
d_call: -; clone_size: -; v_call: TRBV4-2; j_call: TRBJ1-2; cdr3_nt: TGTGCCAGCAGCCAAGTGACAGGACTAGCGGACTATGGCTACACCTTC; cdr3_aa: CASSQVTGLADYGYTF
d_call: TRBD2; clone_size: -; v_call: TRBV11-3; j_call: TRBJ2-4; cdr3_nt: TGTGCCAGCAGCTTAGAAGGTGGTAGCGGGAGGGCCAAAAACATTCAGTACTTC; cdr3_aa: CASSLEGGSGRAKNIQYF
d_call: -; clone_size: -; v_call: TRBV6-1; j_call: TRBJ1-2; cdr3_nt: TGTGCCAGCAGTGAAGGTAACAGGGTTAACGGCTACACCTTC; cdr3_aa: CASSEGNRVNGYTF
d_call: TRBD1; clone_size: -; v_call: TRBV29-1; j_call: TRBJ1-2; cdr3_nt: TGCAGCGTTGCAGGGGGGCCAAGCTATGGCTACACCTTC; cdr3_aa: CSVAGGPSYGYTF
d_call: -; clone_size: -; v_call: TRBV27; j_call: TRBJ1-1; cdr3_nt: TGTGCCAGCAGACTTCTTCAGACAGTGAACACTGAAGCTTTCTTT; cdr3_aa: CASRLLQTVNTEAFF
d_call: TRBD1; clone_size: -; v_call: TRBV15; j_call: TRBJ1-5; cdr3_nt: TGTGCCACCGTCCCGGGGGACAGGGCTCAGCCCCAGCATTTT; cdr3_aa: CATVPGDRAQPQHF
d_call: -; clone_size: -; v_call: TRBV19; j_call: TRBJ2-3; cdr3_nt: TGTGCCAGTATCGGGTACGGAGATACGCAGTATTTT; cdr3_aa: CASIGYGDTQYF
d_call: -; clone_size: -; v_call: TRBV7-9; j_call: TRBJ1-4; cdr3_nt: TGTGCCAGCAGCTTCTCCAGGTCTAATGAAAAACTGTTTTTT; cdr3_aa: CASSFSRSNEKLFF
d_call: TRBD1; clone_size: -; v_call: TRBV5-4; j_call: TRBJ1-1; cdr3_nt: TGTGCCAGCAGCTTGGGCTCCGGGACAGGGAATTGGACTTTCTTT; cdr3_aa: CASSLGSGTGNWTFF
d_call: TRBD1; clone_size: -; v_call: TRBV18; j_call: TRBJ2-7; cdr3_nt: TGTGCCAGCTCGACTTCCGGGACAGGGGTCGAGCAGTACTTC; cdr3_aa: CASSTSGTGVEQYF
d_call: -; clone_size: -; v_call: TRBV15; j_call: TRBJ2-5; cdr3_nt: TGTGCCACCAGCACCGGCAGGGAAGGGTGGGAGACCCAGTACTTC; cdr3_aa: CATSTGREGWETQYF